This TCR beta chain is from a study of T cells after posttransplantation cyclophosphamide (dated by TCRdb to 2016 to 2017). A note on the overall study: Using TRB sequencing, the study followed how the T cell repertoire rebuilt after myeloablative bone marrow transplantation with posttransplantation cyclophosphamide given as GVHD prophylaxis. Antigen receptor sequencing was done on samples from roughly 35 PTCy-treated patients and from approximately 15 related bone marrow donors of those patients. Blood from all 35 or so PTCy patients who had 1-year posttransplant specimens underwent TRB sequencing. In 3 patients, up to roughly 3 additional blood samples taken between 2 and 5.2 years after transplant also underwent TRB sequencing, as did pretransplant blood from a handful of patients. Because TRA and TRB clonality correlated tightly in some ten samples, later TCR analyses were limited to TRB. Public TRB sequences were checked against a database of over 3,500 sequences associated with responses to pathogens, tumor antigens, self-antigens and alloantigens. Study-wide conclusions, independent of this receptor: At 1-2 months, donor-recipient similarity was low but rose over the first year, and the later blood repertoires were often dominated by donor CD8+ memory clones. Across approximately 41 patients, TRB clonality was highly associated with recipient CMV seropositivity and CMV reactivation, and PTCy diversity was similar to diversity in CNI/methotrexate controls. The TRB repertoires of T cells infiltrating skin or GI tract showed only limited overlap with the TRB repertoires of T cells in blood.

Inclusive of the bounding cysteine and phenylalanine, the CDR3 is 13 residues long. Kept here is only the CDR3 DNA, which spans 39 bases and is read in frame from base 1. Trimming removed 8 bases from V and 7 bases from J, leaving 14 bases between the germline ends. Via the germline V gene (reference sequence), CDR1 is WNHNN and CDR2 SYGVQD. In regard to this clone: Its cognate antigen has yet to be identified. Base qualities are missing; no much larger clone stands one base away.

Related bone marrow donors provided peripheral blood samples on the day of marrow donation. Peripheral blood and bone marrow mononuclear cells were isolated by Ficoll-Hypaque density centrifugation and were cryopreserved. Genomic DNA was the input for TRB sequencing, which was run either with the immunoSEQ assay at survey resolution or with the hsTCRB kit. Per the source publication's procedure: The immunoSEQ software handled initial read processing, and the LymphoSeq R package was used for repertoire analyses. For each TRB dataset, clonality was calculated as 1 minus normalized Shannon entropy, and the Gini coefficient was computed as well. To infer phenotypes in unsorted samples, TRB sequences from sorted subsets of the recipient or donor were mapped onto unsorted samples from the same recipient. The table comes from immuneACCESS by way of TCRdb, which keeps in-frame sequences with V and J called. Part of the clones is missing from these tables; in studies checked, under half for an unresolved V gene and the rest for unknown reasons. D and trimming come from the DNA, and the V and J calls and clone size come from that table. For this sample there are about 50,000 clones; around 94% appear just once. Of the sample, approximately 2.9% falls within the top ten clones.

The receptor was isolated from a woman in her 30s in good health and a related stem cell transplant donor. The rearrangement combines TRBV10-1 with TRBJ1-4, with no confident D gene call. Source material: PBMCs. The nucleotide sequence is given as TGCGCCAGCGTCTGGTGGGCGCGTGAAAAACTGTTTTTT. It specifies CASVWWAREKLFF.